These 19 T cell receptor beta chains originate from one sample sequenced in a study of blood T cell repertoires in COVID-19. Assay used: immunoSEQ multiplex PCR; TCRdb lists only in-frame clones, some missing. The sample carries over 150,000 clones, around 79% recorded once. Sequencing used peripheral blood. All receptors come from an older woman with acute or convalescent COVID-19.

This clone has just a few counts. The V gene is TRBV6-4, the J gene TRBJ2-1, with D maybe TRBD2 (6 bases). The V gene's germline CDR1 is MRHNA and CDR2 SNTAGT. This CDR3 comprises 17 residues. V lost 6 bases and J lost 4, with 22 bases in between. CDR3 amino acids: CASSPTVGGRGYNEQFF. The DNA for the CDR3 is TGTGCCAGCAGCCCAACTGTTGGGGGGAGAGGTTACAATGAGCAGTTCTTC.

V usage is TRBV7-3 and J usage is TRBJ1-6; 7 positions match TRBD1. In germline, CDR1 is SGHTA, CDR2 FQGTGA. This CDR3 region has 14 residues. V shed 5 bases and J 7 bases; nucleotides not matched to a gene: 5. The CDR3 DNA reads as TGTGCCAGCAGCCGGGACAGCGGAAATTCACCCCTCCACTTT. Translation gives CASSRDSGNSPLHF.

This chain joins TRBV5-8 and TRBJ2-2; 9 nucleotides match TRBD1. Germline CDR1 and CDR2: SGHTS and YDEGEE. The length of the CDR3 is 15 residues. Trimming removed 3 bases from V and 5 bases from J; junction bases left unmatched: 5. CDR3 in amino acids: CASSSRQGGTGELFF. The CDR3 DNA is TGTGCCAGCAGCTCCCGACAGGGGGGGACCGGGGAGCTGTTTTTT. Using reference TRBV5-8 and TRBJ2-2 for the parts outside the CDR3, the full variable domain is EAGVTQSPTHLIKTRGQQATLRCSPISGHTSVYWYQQALGLGLQFLLWYDEGEERNRGNFPPRFSGRQFPNYSSELNVNALELEDSALYLCASSSRQGGTGELFFGEGSRLTVL.

This chain uses TRBV30 with TRBJ2-5; D remains unclear. This CDR3 is built from 11 residues. V gave up 2 bases and J gave up 2 bases, with 3 bases separating them. Germline loops: CDR1 GTSNPN, CDR2 SVGIG (reference sequence). The CDR3 loop is CAWSTQETQYF. CDR3 sequence (DNA): TGTGCCTGGAGTACACAAGAGACCCAGTACTTC.

This sequence joins TRBV5-4 and TRBJ1-4, with D possibly TRBD1 on 6 matching bases. The CDR3 has 14 amino acids. Trimming removed 1 base at V and 4 bases at J, with 8 bases between. CDR1 is SGHNT and CDR2 is YYREEE in the germline V gene (reference sequence). For the CDR3, the DNA is TGTGCCAGCAGCTTGCAGGGGCGTAATGAAAAACTGTTTTTT. Protein product: CASSLQGRNEKLFF.

The CDR3 nucleotides read TGTGCCAGCAGCCAAGGGCTGAGGGACAATCAGCCCCAGCATTTT. Protein: CASSQGLRDNQPQHF. The chain links TRBV4-2 to TRBJ1-5; no firm D call. The CDR3 consists of 15 residues. The V gene lost 1 base and the J gene lost 3 bases, with 10 bases spanning the gap. Germline V lookup: CDR1 LGHNA, CDR2 YNFKEQ.

This chain connects TRBV20-1 to TRBJ2-2; D gene uncertain. Germline CDR1 DFQATT, CDR2 SNEGSKA (reference sequence). The CDR3 runs to 12 residues. With 3 bases removed from V and 6 bases from J, the gap between germline ends came to 8 bases. The CDR3 is CSASPGPGELFF. CDR3 coding DNA: TGCAGTGCTAGTCCTGGGCCCGGGGAGCTGTTTTTT.

This chain links TRBV6-4 with TRBJ1-2, with TRBD1 matching 9 bases. This CDR3 comprises 16 residues. J was trimmed by 7 bases and V by 6 bases; bases with no gene match: 15. Germline V CDR1 and CDR2: MRHNA, SNTAGT. The CDR3 is CASSPEKGQGSRGYTF. The CDR3, as DNA: TGTGCCAGCAGCCCAGAGAAGGGACAGGGTTCTCGTGGCTACACCTTC.

V and J are TRBV7-3 and TRBJ1-5; possible D gene TRBD1, 6 bases. Germline V gives CDR1 SGHTA, CDR2 FQGTGA. V lost 5 bases to trimming and J lost 4 bases, with 9 bases between them. The CDR3 contains 13 residues. The CDR3 nucleotides read TGTGCCAGCAGCAGGGGGTTTAATCAGCCCCAGCATTTT. Translation: CASSRGFNQPQHF. The full variable domain, its missing parts supplied by reference TRBV7-3 and TRBJ1-5, is GAGVSQTPSNKVTEKGKYVELRCDPISGHTALYWYRQSLGQGPEFLIYFQGTGAADDSGLPNDRFFAVRPEGSVSTLKIQRTERGDSAVYLCASSRGFNQPQHFGDGTRLSIL.

This chain connects TRBV2 to TRBJ1-2; TRBD1 might be the D (6 bases). Trimming took off 6 bases at V and 8 bases at J, with 16 bases between the two ends. The CDR3 sequence is 13 residues long. The germline V gene encodes CDR1 SNHLY and CDR2 FYNNEI. The CDR3 here is CASRDRAGEGYTF. The CDR3 nucleotides read TGTGCCAGCAGAGATAGGGCAGGGGAAGGCTACACCTTC.

This chain joins TRBV25-1 and TRBJ1-2; a weak D match, TRBD1 (5 bases). This CDR3 has 14 amino acids. Per the germline V gene, CDR1 is MGHDK and CDR2 is SYGVNS. V lost 5 bases and J lost 6, with 16 bases in between. CDR3 DNA: TGTGCCAGCAGTATGGCAGGGATTGGTGATGGCTACACCTTC. This translates into CASSMAGIGDGYTF.

This clone was found many times. The V gene is TRBV7-8, the J gene TRBJ1-6, with TRBD1 as a possible D gene (5 bases). The germline V and J ends were trimmed by 7 bases and 6 bases, with 16 bases remaining between them. The germline V gene encodes CDR1 SGHVS and CDR2 FQNEAQ. The CDR3 extends over 15 amino acids. The CDR3 DNA reads as TGTGCCAGCACCATAGACGGGACTAGTAATTCACCCCTCCACTTT. Protein: CASTIDGTSNSPLHF. The variable domain in full, with the rest retrieved from reference TRBV7-8 and TRBJ1-6, is GAGVSQSPRYKVAKRGQDVALRCDPISGHVSLFWYQQALGQGPEFLTYFQNEAQLDKSGLPSDRFFAERPEGSVSTLKIQRTQQEDSAVYLCASTIDGTSNSPLHFGNGTRLTVT.

The chain links TRBV15 to TRBJ2-7; 7 bases line up with TRBD2. Per germline, CDR1 LNHNV and CDR2 YYDKDF (reference sequence). Trimming took 5 bases from V and 8 from J; bases not matched to a gene: 12. There are 14 residues in the CDR3. The CDR3 reads CATSAEGGPSKQYF. The CDR3 DNA sequence: TGTGCCACCAGCGCGGAGGGAGGGCCGTCCAAGCAGTACTTC.

The rearrangement uses TRBV15 and TRBJ2-7, with 13 bases that match TRBD2. The CDR3 has 18 residues. J was trimmed by 5 bases and V by 3 bases; bases with no gene match: 13. Germline V gives CDR1 LNHNV, CDR2 YYDKDF (reference sequence). As DNA, the CDR3 is TGTGCCACCAGCAGGGGTGGACTAGCGGGAGCGTTGGCCGACGAGCAGTACTTC. As protein: CATSRGGLAGALADEQYF.

The rearrangement joins TRBV6-2 or TRBV6-3 to TRBJ1-2; the match to TRBD1 covers 7 bases. This CDR3 region has 15 residues. J was trimmed by 8 bases and V by 5 bases; bases with no gene match: 14. Germline V CDR1 and CDR2: MNHEY, SVGEGT. The CDR3 DNA reads as TGTGCCAGCAGTCTCACCAGGGCCCCGACAGGGGGCTACACCTTC. Protein: CASSLTRAPTGGYTF.

This clone was observed a handful of times. This rearrangement joins TRBV7-8 to TRBJ2-5, with TRBD1 as a possible D gene (5 bases). Per the germline V gene, CDR1 is SGHVS and CDR2 is FQNEAQ. This CDR3 spans 15 amino acids. V was shortened by 1 base and J by 2 bases, with 11 bases between the two germline ends. In DNA form, the CDR3 reads TGTGCCAGCAGCTTAGGACAGAATGAACAAGAGACCCAGTACTTC. Its translation is CASSLGQNEQETQYF.

The chain links TRBV24-1 to TRBJ1-5; the D gene is possibly TRBD1 (6 bases). The V end lost 6 bases, the J end lost 6 bases, and 14 bases lay between the germline ends. The length of the CDR3 is 14 residues. Germline loops: CDR1 KGHDR, CDR2 SFDVKD. CDR3 in DNA: TGTGCCACCAGTCCGGGGACATTCATTCAGCCCCAGCATTTT. It encodes CATSPGTFIQPQHF.

The chain joins TRBV27 to TRBJ1-5; D unclear. Germline V gene lookup returns CDR1 MNHEY and CDR2 SMNVEV (reference sequence). The V gene lost 4 bases and the J gene lost 5 bases, with 12 bases spanning the gap. This CDR3 contains 14 residues. The CDR3 DNA is TGTGCCAGCAGTTCTCGGGTGAGCCATCAGCCCCAGCATTTT. Its translation: CASSSRVSHQPQHF.

The chain carries TRBV7-9 and TRBJ1-2, with unresolved D. The CDR3 sequence is 14 residues long. Deletions cut 3 bases from V and 2 bases from J, with 10 bases between. Germline assignment: CDR1 SEHNR and CDR2 FQNEAQ (reference sequence). This CDR3 is CASSFDWQNYGYTF. The CDR3 region has the DNA TGTGCCAGCAGCTTTGACTGGCAGAACTATGGCTACACCTTC.